The present TCR beta chain was sequenced within a study of OX40 agonist ivuxolimab in advanced cancers. Turning to the study itself: As their treatment, patients were administered ivuxolimab, an agonistic anti-OX40 (CD134) antibody.

Profiling relied on immunoSEQ multiplex PCR, and the TCRdb table lists in-frame clones only, not all of them. The sample records fewer than 45,000 clones, about 84% being singletons. General study findings and limits: In the expanded peripheral T cells, antigen specificity was never determined. Both blood CD4+ and CD8+ T cells showed clonal growth by week 6 at 0.1 to 3.0 mg/kg.

Trimming removed 2 bases at V and 3 bases at J, with 13 bases between. Germline V CDR1 and CDR2: MNHEY, SVGAGI. CDR3 length: 15 amino acids. A remark on this clone: Antigen specificity is unknown.

Peripheral blood came from all dose cohorts at three timepoints. The origin of this receptor is an adult with an advanced solid tumor such as melanoma, head and neck, liver or kidney cancer. J is TRBJ1-2 and V is TRBV6-5, with a possible D match to TRBD1 (5 bases). The sequences come from CD4+ or CD8+ T cells sorted from blood, collected in a trial of the OX40 agonist ivuxolimab. CDR3 residues: CASSYGSGWDYGYTF. In DNA form, the CDR3 reads TGTGCCAGCAGTTACGGATCAGGGTGGGACTATGGCTACACCTTC.